This T cell receptor (beta chain) is drawn from a study of OX40 agonist ivuxolimab in advanced cancers. In the study overall: It was ivuxolimab, an agonistic anti-OX40 (CD134) antibody, that patients were treated with. Study-wide points: Expanded clones were, on average, more numerous in CD8+ T cells than in CD4+.

Concerning this clone itself: Its antigen is undetermined.

Germline V CDR1 and CDR2: SEHNR, FQNEAQ (reference sequence). The length of the CDR3 is 12 residues. V lost 2 bases and J lost 9, with 8 bases in between. Patients were ruled out by autoimmune disease history or systemic immunosuppression. Profiling relied on immunoSEQ multiplex PCR, and the TCRdb table lists in-frame clones only, not all of them. The data show approximately 100,000 clones, with about nine tenths seen just once and approximately 0.31% held by the top ten. The sequencing used CD4+ or CD8+ T cells sorted from blood, collected in a trial of the OX40 agonist ivuxolimab. This chain uses TRBV7-9 with TRBJ2-1; unclear D gene. This sequence originates from an adult with an advanced solid tumor such as melanoma, head and neck, liver or kidney cancer. The CDR3 loop is CASSLKASEQFF. The CDR3 DNA sequence: TGTGCCAGCAGCTTAAAAGCGAGTGAGCAGTTCTTC.